A single sample gave rise to the 30 T cell receptor beta chains below, sequenced in a study of T cell responses to AZD1222 COVID-19 vaccine. Data came from immunoSEQ multiplex PCR; TCRdb stores just in-frame clones and leaves some out. The repertoire holds around 130,000 clones, with roughly 87% as singletons. The sequencing here drew on peripheral blood, taken 28 days after the second AZD1222 dose. The receptors shown here come from an adult who received the AZD1222 COVID-19 vaccine.

A single count supports this clone. The chain joins TRBV4-3 to TRBJ2-7; D is undetermined. The CDR3 contains 16 residues. Germline V gene sequence: CDR1 LGHNA, CDR2 YSLEER. V lost 1 base and J 5 bases, leaving 18 bases between the germline ends. The CDR3 is CASSQGTRALNNEQYF. The CDR3 DNA reads as TGCGCCAGCAGCCAAGGGACCCGGGCCCTAAACAACGAGCAGTACTTC.

The genes are TRBV10-2 and TRBJ2-7; D is possibly TRBD2 (6 bases). Trimming left V 6 bases short and J 8 bases short, with 14 bases between. The CDR3 consists of 12 residues. Germline lookup yields CDR1 WSHSY and CDR2 SAAADI. The CDR3 sequence: CASSPGGVKQYF. CDR3 bases: TGCGCCAGCAGCCCCGGCGGGGTAAAGCAGTACTTC.

The rearrangement joins TRBV5-1 to TRBJ2-1; 11 nucleotides align to TRBD1. The trim removed 3 bases at V and 9 bases at J, leaving 11 bases unmatched. CDR1 is SGHRS, CDR2 YFSETQ, per germline. This CDR3 spans 16 amino acids. The CDR3 DNA reads TGCGCCAGCAGCTCAGTCCCGGGACAGGGGGGGATTGAGCAGTTCTTC. Residues: CASSSVPGQGGIEQFF.

V is TRBV10-3 and J is TRBJ2-2; 8 bases fit TRBD2. V was pared by 8 bases and J by 0 bases, with 5 bases of the junction left unmatched. Germline assignment: CDR1 ENHRY and CDR2 SYGVKD. CDR3 length: 15 residues. This CDR3 is CAIAGLVPNTGELFF. In nucleotides, the CDR3 is TGTGCCATCGCGGGACTAGTTCCGAACACCGGGGAGCTGTTTTTT.

This chain uses TRBV11-2 with TRBJ2-1, with D possibly TRBD2 on 6 matching bases. This CDR3 has 12 residues. The germline V gene encodes CDR1 SGHAT and CDR2 FQNNGV. The V end was cut by 5 bases, the J end by 9 bases, with 11 bases between. The DNA of the CDR3 is TGTGCCAGCAGCGGGAGGAATGTTGAGCAGTTCTTC. Translating gives CASSGRNVEQFF.

The chain joins TRBV19 to TRBJ1-6, with D hard to call. The germline V gene has CDR1 LNHDA and CDR2 SQIVND (reference sequence). CDR3 length equals 13 residues. V gave up 0 bases and J gave up 8 bases, with 5 bases separating them. The CDR3 protein is CASSIDPDSPLHF. CDR3 in DNA: TGTGCCAGTAGTATAGATCCCGATTCACCCCTCCACTTT.

V gene TRBV9 combines with J gene TRBJ1-6; D gene uncertain. CDR1 and CDR2 (germline): SGDLS, YYNGEE. Trimming took off 0 bases at V and 7 bases at J, with 5 bases between the two ends. This CDR3 contains 13 residues. The CDR3 sequence is CASSVEENSPLHF. CDR3 DNA: TGTGCCAGCAGCGTAGAGGAGAATTCACCCCTCCACTTT.

The chain has TRBV14 and TRBJ1-5, with no clear D. In germline, CDR1 is SGHDN, CDR2 FVKESK. The germline V and J ends were trimmed by 2 bases and 1 base, with 6 bases remaining between them. The CDR3 is 14 amino acids. The CDR3 bases are TGTGCCAGCAGCCAATCGGTCAGCAATCAGCCCCAGCATTTT. This sequence encodes CASSQSVSNQPQHF.

This rearrangement joins TRBV6-5 to TRBJ1-1, with unresolved D. Germline CDR1 MNHEY, CDR2 SVGAGI. The CDR3 is 13 residues long. Trimming removed 8 bases from V and 0 bases from J, with 10 bases in between. The CDR3 loop reads CASRQIVNTEAFF. The CDR3 DNA reads TGTGCCAGCCGGCAGATCGTGAACACTGAAGCTTTCTTT.

This chain uses TRBV7-3 with TRBJ1-2; 8 positions agree with TRBD1. CDR3 length: 13 residues. In germline, CDR1 is SGHTA, CDR2 FQGTGA. V trimming: 5 bases; J trimming: 8 bases; junction bases outside the gene matches: 7. The CDR3 sequence is CASSPQGAEGYTF. The CDR3 nucleotides read TGTGCCAGCAGCCCTCAGGGGGCGGAAGGCTACACCTTC.

This chain connects TRBV3-1 (or the pseudogene TRBV3-2) to TRBJ2-7, with 9 bases aligning to TRBD2. The CDR3 has 14 residues. Germline V gives CDR1 LGHDT, CDR2 YNNKEL (reference sequence). Unmatched junction bases numbered 4, after V lost 3 bases and J lost 4 bases. CDR3 protein: CASSQGLARYEQYF. The CDR3 DNA follows: TGTGCCAGCAGCCAGGGACTAGCTAGATACGAGCAGTACTTC.

The chain joins TRBV30 to TRBJ1-5; no reliable D call. V gave up 4 bases and J gave up 0 bases, with 10 bases separating them. Germline-derived CDR1 and CDR2 are GTSNPN and SVGIG (reference sequence). The CDR3 runs 14 residues. CDR3 region: CAWKGPYSNQPQHF. The CDR3 DNA follows: TGTGCCTGGAAAGGGCCCTATAGCAATCAGCCCCAGCATTTT. The full variable domain, in which reference TRBV30 and TRBJ1-5 provide the parts outside the CDR3, is SQTIHQWPATLVQPVGSPLSLECTVEGTSNPNLYWYRQAAGRGLQLLFYSVGIGQISSEVPQNLSASRPQDRQFILSSKKLLLSDSGFYLCAWKGPYSNQPQHFGDGTRLSIL.

The chain joins TRBV7-9 to TRBJ2-1; 15 bases agree with TRBD2. The germline V gene has CDR1 SEHNR and CDR2 FQNEAQ (reference sequence). The V and J ends lost 10 bases and 0 bases, in that order; junction bases with no gene match: 10. The CDR3 runs 18 residues. The CDR3 sequence: CATHGGLAGGSSYNEQFF. CDR3 in DNA: TGTGCCACCCACGGGGGACTAGCGGGAGGTAGCTCCTACAATGAGCAGTTCTTC. Drawing the rest from reference TRBV7-9 and TRBJ2-1, the complete variable domain is DTGVSQNPRHKITKRGQNVTFRCDPISEHNRLYWYRQTLGQGPEFLTYFQNEAQLEKSRLLSDRFSAERPKGSFSTLEIQRTEQGDSAMYLCATHGGLAGGSSYNEQFFGPGTRLTVL.

The CDR3 DNA sequence: TGTGCCAGCAGCCCAGGGGGTTTCGGGACAGATACGCAGTATTTT. This translates into CASSPGGFGTDTQYF. The chain joins TRBV5-4 to TRBJ2-3; 7 nucleotides match TRBD1. CDR3 length: 15 residues. Germline values: CDR1 SGHNT, CDR2 YYREEE (reference sequence). V lost 4 bases, J lost 3 bases, and 8 bases stayed unmatched.

The genes are TRBV6-2 or TRBV6-3 and TRBJ1-1; D is unclear. The germline V and J ends were trimmed by 4 bases and 1 base, with 7 bases remaining between them. The CDR3 totals 13 residues. Germline lookup yields CDR1 MNHEY and CDR2 SVGEGT. Here the CDR3 reads CASSSHWNTEAFF. CDR3 bases: TGTGCCAGCAGTTCCCATTGGAACACTGAAGCTTTCTTT.

This chain links TRBV7-9 with TRBJ1-1; 9 nucleotides line up with TRBD1. Unmatched junction bases numbered 4, after V lost 3 bases and J lost 5 bases. Germline CDR1 is SEHNR and CDR2 is FQNEAQ (reference sequence). The CDR3 is 14 amino acids. The CDR3 sequence: CASSFGQGWTEAFF. The CDR3 DNA reads as TGTGCCAGCAGCTTCGGACAGGGGTGGACTGAAGCTTTCTTT.

This clone was observed once. The chain combines TRBV7-9 with TRBJ2-1, with D unclear. This CDR3 spans 13 amino acids. Trimming stripped 1 base from V and 8 bases from J, with 9 bases between. CDR1 is SEHNR and CDR2 is FQNEAQ in the germline V gene (reference sequence). Here the CDR3 DNA reads TGTGCCAGCAGCTTAGAGGCGCCGGATGAGCAGTTCTTC. This translates into CASSLEAPDEQFF.

The chain couples TRBV25-1 to TRBJ2-2; TRBD2 matches 9 bases. Germline CDR1 MGHDK, CDR2 SYGVNS. Unmatched junction bases numbered 2, after V lost 3 bases and J lost 0 bases. The CDR3 runs 16 residues. The CDR3 DNA follows: TGTGCCAGCAGTGAGGCTAGCGGGACGAACACCGGGGAGCTGTTTTTT. This translates into CASSEASGTNTGELFF.

This clone was seen a handful of times. This sequence joins TRBV4-1 and TRBJ1-1; possible D gene TRBD1, 6 bases. The CDR3 has 15 residues. Trimming took off 3 bases at V and 1 base at J, with 12 bases between the two ends. Germline CDR1 and CDR2: MGHRA and YSYEKL. The CDR3 bases are TGCGCCAGCAGCCAGAAGGGACATCCGAACACTGAAGCTTTCTTT. Translation gives CASSQKGHPNTEAFF.

The chain couples TRBV27 to TRBJ1-4; D ambiguous. The CDR3 covers 12 residues. Trimming pared 3 bases from V and 8 bases from J, leaving 7 bases between. Germline values: CDR1 MNHEY, CDR2 SMNVEV (reference sequence). In DNA form, the CDR3 reads TGTGCCAGCAGTTTGGTTGGGGAAAAACTGTTTTTT. Translated, it gives CASSLVGEKLFF.

The V and J genes are TRBV30 and TRBJ1-1, with 10 bases aligning to TRBD1. CDR3 length: 11 residues. Trimming cost V 5 bases and J 7 bases; bases outside gene matches: 1. CDR1 is GTSNPN, CDR2 SVGIG, per germline (reference sequence). The DNA of the CDR3 is TGTGCCTGGGGGACAGGGGTTGAAGCTTTCTTT. Translating it yields CAWGTGVEAFF.

The V and J genes are TRBV3-1 (or the pseudogene TRBV3-2) and TRBJ1-4; D is unresolved. CDR3 length: 16 amino acids. Trimming stripped 0 bases from V and 15 bases from J, with 23 bases between. Germline CDR1 LGHDT, CDR2 YNNKEL (reference sequence). The CDR3 nucleotides are TGTGCCAGCAGCCAAGAGGGGATCATGCCTGGTTTGCCTGTGTTTTTT. Its translation: CASSQEGIMPGLPVFF.

The rearrangement links TRBV28 to TRBJ1-1; the D is unclear. CDR1 is MDHEN, CDR2 SYDVKM, per germline. Trimming took off 11 bases at V and 5 bases at J, with 15 bases between the two ends. CDR3 length: 12 residues. DNA of the CDR3: TGTGCCTGGGGTGTGGATAGAACTGAAGCTTTCTTT. Its translation: CAWGVDRTEAFF.

V and J are TRBV6-5 and TRBJ1-5; D is uncertain. V was shortened by 6 bases and J by 10 bases, with 19 bases between the two germline ends. In germline, CDR1 is MNHEY, CDR2 SVGAGI. This CDR3 is 14 amino acids long. The chain's CDR3 is CASRPTVLGSPQHF. The CDR3 nucleotides read TGTGCCAGCAGACCCACTGTACTCGGCAGCCCCCAGCATTTT.

The rearrangement links TRBV5-4 to TRBJ1-2, with a tentative D call TRBD1 (5 bases). This CDR3 is built from 15 residues. V was trimmed by 3 bases and J by 4 bases, leaving 16 bases between them. Per germline, CDR1 SGHNT and CDR2 YYREEE (reference sequence). CDR3 sequence reads: CASSSDEIGAYGYTF. CDR3 DNA sequence: TGTGCCAGCAGCTCGGACGAAATCGGGGCCTATGGCTACACCTTC.

The chain uses TRBV23-1 and TRBJ1-6; D unclear. TRBV23-1 is an open reading frame, and its role is uncertain. Trimming stripped 9 bases from V and 7 bases from J, with 10 bases between. The CDR3 covers 12 residues. CDR3 protein: CARILGNSPLHF. CDR3 DNA: TGCGCCAGGATCTTGGGAAATTCACCCCTCCACTTT.

This chain connects TRBV6-1 to TRBJ2-2; D not certain. V lost 5 bases and J lost 1, with 11 bases in between. The length of the CDR3 is 15 residues. Germline V gene lookup returns CDR1 MNHNS and CDR2 SASEGT. The CDR3 protein is CASSLRTWNTGELFF. The CDR3 coding sequence is TGTGCCAGCAGTTTAAGGACGTGGAACACCGGGGAGCTGTTTTTT.

The J gene is TRBJ1-5, the V gene TRBV27, with 7 bases fitting TRBD1. With 5 bases clipped from V and 0 bases from J, the junction kept 13 bases outside the gene matches. The CDR3 loop spans 18 amino acids. CDR1 is MNHEY and CDR2 is SMNVEV in the germline V gene (reference sequence). The CDR3 here is CASSPTGRDDYSNQPQHF. For the CDR3, the DNA is TGTGCCAGCAGTCCGACAGGGAGGGACGATTATAGCAATCAGCCCCAGCATTTT.

This clone was counted only a few times. V and J are TRBV9 and TRBJ1-1, with a possible D match to TRBD1 (6 bases). V gave up 4 bases and J gave up 2 bases, with 15 bases separating them. The CDR3 spans 15 residues. CDR1 is SGDLS and CDR2 is YYNGEE in the germline V gene. The DNA for the CDR3 is TGTGCCAGCAGCCCATGGGGGCGGGCAAACACTGAAGCTTTCTTT. Protein product: CASSPWGRANTEAFF.

The gene calls are TRBV3-1 (or the pseudogene TRBV3-2) and TRBJ2-5; D remains unclear. The germline V gene has CDR1 LGHDT and CDR2 YNNKEL (reference sequence). The CDR3 runs 15 residues. V was pared by 2 bases and J by 1 base, with 11 bases between. The DNA for the CDR3 is TGTGCCAGCAGCCAAACCGGTGGACCCCAAGAGACCCAGTACTTC. It translates to CASSQTGGPQETQYF.